These T cell receptor beta chains were read from a single sample in a study of cytotoxic CD8 clonotypes in ibrutinib-treated CLL. This table comes from immunoSEQ multiplex PCR, and its TCRdb copy is limited to in-frame clones, with some not included. The sample consists of tens of thousands of clones, 55% to 70% of them appearing once. The sequenced sample was PBMCs, obtained after 24 months of ibrutinib treatment. The receptors originated from a human donor with chronic lymphocytic leukemia. The CDR3 runs from the conserved cysteine through the conserved F or W. Each record gives: CDR3 protein, CDR3 DNA, J gene, V gene, clone size, D gene. The D gene is left open where the match is weak. Where a row states a size, it is once, few, many or the class of an expanded clone; other rows omit it.

CDR3: CATRRQGSYTEAFF
DNA: TGTGCCACCAGGCGACAGGGGAGTTACACTGAAGCTTTCTTT
J: TRBJ1-1
V: TRBV15
size: -
D: TRBD1

CDR3: CASTGHTIYF
DNA: TGTGCCAGCACCGGCCACACCATATATTTT
J: TRBJ1-3
V: TRBV28
size: few
D: -

CDR3: CASSETGLAFF
DNA: TGCGCCAGCAGTGAGACAGGGTTAGCTTTCTTT
J: TRBJ1-1
V: TRBV10-2
size: -
D: -

CDR3: CASGYFSGGWQETQYF
DNA: TGTGCTAGTGGTTACTTTAGCGGGGGCTGGCAAGAGACCCAGTACTTC
J: TRBJ2-5
V: TRBV12-5
size: -
D: TRBD2

CDR3: CSVTSDLTDTQYF
DNA: TGCAGCGTTACTAGCGATCTCACAGATACGCAGTATTTT
J: TRBJ2-3
V: TRBV29-1
size: -
D: TRBD2

CDR3: CASSPPNRGVREKLFF
DNA: TGTGCCAGCAGTCCTCCAAACAGGGGGGTTCGTGAAAAACTGTTTTTT
J: TRBJ1-4
V: TRBV28
size: many
D: TRBD1

CDR3: CASTPDRGNTGELFF
DNA: TGTGCCAGCACTCCGGACAGGGGAAACACCGGGGAGCTGTTTTTT
J: TRBJ2-2
V: TRBV6-5
size: -
D: TRBD1

CDR3: CASSPGPSGSSYEQYF
DNA: TGCGCCAGCAGCCCCGGCCCGTCCGGGAGCTCCTACGAGCAGTACTTC
J: TRBJ2-7
V: TRBV5-1
size: few
D: -

CDR3: CASSPKGQAGNTIYF
DNA: TGTGCCAGCAGCCCAAAGGGACAGGCTGGAAACACCATATATTTT
J: TRBJ1-3
V: TRBV7-6
size: -
D: TRBD1

CDR3: CASSLVTSGANVLTF
DNA: TGTGCCAGCAGCCTAGTGACCTCTGGGGCCAACGTCCTGACTTTC
J: TRBJ2-6
V: TRBV7-9
size: -
D: -

CDR3: CASSEAGRENYGYTF
DNA: TGCGCCAGCAGTGAGGCCGGCCGGGAAAACTATGGCTACACCTTC
J: TRBJ1-2
V: TRBV10-1
size: few
D: -

CDR3: CASRRSLSGGTDTQYF
DNA: TGTGCCAGCAGAAGAAGTCTCAGCGGGGGCACAGATACGCAGTATTTT
J: TRBJ2-3
V: TRBV5-4
size: -
D: TRBD2

CDR3: CASSSSRTSGAKNIQYF
DNA: TGTGCCAGCAGCTCCTCAAGGACTAGCGGAGCCAAAAACATTCAGTACTTC
J: TRBJ2-4
V: TRBV7-9
size: few
D: TRBD2

CDR3: CASSQNPVGGFPTDTQYF
DNA: TGTGCCAGCAGCCAAAACCCCGTGGGAGGGTTCCCCACAGATACGCAGTATTTT
J: TRBJ2-3
V: TRBV11-2
size: many
D: TRBD2

CDR3: CAISTNRVTAKNIQYF
DNA: TGTGCCATCAGCACCAACAGGGTGACGGCCAAAAACATTCAGTACTTC
J: TRBJ2-4
V: TRBV10-3
size: -
D: -

CDR3: CASSDPRKASGNTIYF
DNA: TGTGCCAGCAGTGATCCCCGCAAAGCGTCTGGAAACACCATATATTTT
J: TRBJ1-3
V: TRBV6-1
size: -
D: -

CDR3: CASSQDEGRSSPLHF
DNA: TGCGCCAGCAGCCAAGACGAGGGTCGGAGTTCACCCCTCCACTTT
J: TRBJ1-6
V: TRBV4-1
size: -
D: -

CDR3: CATSRAVRRGGVWRVYEQYF
DNA: TGTGCCACCAGCAGAGCAGTCCGTCGAGGAGGAGTTTGGCGTGTTTACGAGCAGTACTTC
J: TRBJ2-7
V: TRBV15
size: -
D: -

CDR3: CASSPRNSSGFIDQPQHF
DNA: TGTGCCAGCAGCCCTCGAAACTCCAGTGGATTTATCGATCAGCCCCAGCATTTT
J: TRBJ1-5
V: TRBV9
size: -
D: -

CDR3: CASSLVGRAGTDEQYF
DNA: TGTGCCAGCAGTTTAGTAGGGCGGGCCGGGACCGACGAGCAGTACTTC
J: TRBJ2-7
V: TRBV27
size: -
D: -

CDR3: CASSPGHPGTTDTQYF
DNA: TGTGCCAGCAGTCCGGGACACCCCGGAACCACAGATACGCAGTATTTT
J: TRBJ2-3
V: TRBV25-1
size: few
D: -

CDR3: CSVGGSTARSYNEQFF
DNA: TGCAGCGTTGGGGGATCGACAGCGCGCTCCTACAATGAGCAGTTCTTC
J: TRBJ2-1
V: TRBV29-1
size: many
D: -

CDR3: CASSLNDEQFF
DNA: TGTGCCAGCAGCTTAAATGATGAGCAGTTCTTC
J: TRBJ2-1
V: TRBV11-2
size: -
D: -

CDR3: CASRYGASNSPLHF
DNA: TGCGCCAGCAGATATGGAGCGTCTAATTCACCCCTCCACTTT
J: TRBJ1-6
V: TRBV5-1
size: few
D: -

CDR3: CASPGESPRLREQYF
DNA: TGTGCCAGCCCCGGGGAGAGTCCCCGGTTGAGAGAGCAGTACTTC
J: TRBJ2-7
V: TRBV6-1
size: -
D: -

CDR3: CASSPPKRDSGREQYF
DNA: TGTGCCAGCTCACCACCGAAGCGGGACTCAGGAAGGGAGCAGTACTTC
J: TRBJ2-7
V: TRBV18
size: -
D: TRBD2

CDR3: CAISAISSYNEQFF
DNA: TGTGCCATCAGTGCCATTAGCTCCTACAATGAGCAGTTCTTC
J: TRBJ2-1
V: TRBV10-3
size: -
D: -

CDR3: CASIPGALNTEAFF
DNA: TGTGCCAGCATTCCAGGGGCTTTGAACACTGAAGCTTTCTTT
J: TRBJ1-1
V: TRBV28
size: -
D: -

CDR3: CASSDGTSANYGYTF
DNA: TGCGCCAGCAGCGATGGGACTTCGGCTAACTATGGCTACACCTTC
J: TRBJ1-2
V: TRBV5-1
size: -
D: -

CDR3: CASSFRVSYEQYF
DNA: TGTGCCAGCAGTTTCAGGGTCTCCTACGAGCAGTACTTC
J: TRBJ2-7
V: TRBV28
size: medium-sized
D: -

CDR3: CASSEGPSPGSPLHF
DNA: TGTGCCAGCAGTGAAGGACCTAGTCCAGGGTCACCCCTCCACTTT
J: TRBJ1-6
V: TRBV6-1
size: -
D: -

CDR3: CASSLGDRGGTEAFF
DNA: TGTGCCAGCAGTTTAGGGGACAGGGGGGGCACTGAAGCTTTCTTT
J: TRBJ1-1
V: TRBV27
size: few
D: TRBD1